This T cell receptor beta chain was found in a study of blood T cell repertoires in COVID-19. Study-level background: COVID-19 samples, acute and convalescent, were from the United States, Italy and Spain.

Per the original data handling: Nucleated cell number was recorded as an estimate derived from reference gene primer amplification. Using immunoSEQ multiplex PCR, the repertoire was profiled, and TCRdb retains in-frame clones only, with some absent. That table furnishes V, J and clone size, whereas the DNA furnished D and trimming. The sample holds just over 70,000 clones, more than 75% seen once. This CDR3 is 15 amino acids long. Trimming stripped 2 bases from V and 8 bases from J, with 16 bases between. Germline values: CDR1 LNHDA, CDR2 SQIVND (reference sequence). The gene calls are TRBV19 and TRBJ1-5; perhaps TRBD1 as D (5 bases). The source of this sequence is a human donor in a cohort sampled during active COVID-19. Sequencing input: peripheral blood. The CDR3 DNA is TGTGCCAGTAGTATATCATCTCAGACGGGGGAGCCCCAGCATTTT. Translated, it gives CASSISSQTGEPQHF.